Below are 31 T cell receptor beta chains sequenced from a single sample in a study of CD8 T cell repertoires and HIV-1 epitope variants. Their antigen targets remain unknown. Profiling relied on immunoSEQ multiplex PCR, and the TCRdb table lists in-frame clones only, not all of them. The profile shows 5,500 to 6,000 clones, about 64% of them singletons. The sample comprised cultured CD8+ T cells derived from PBMCs. Source of these receptors: a male donor with HIV.

This clone was found a few times. The chain joins TRBV28 to TRBJ2-7; tentative D call: TRBD1 (6 bases). The V end lost 5 bases, the J end lost 4 bases, and 9 bases lay between the germline ends. CDR1 is MDHEN and CDR2 is SYDVKM in the germline V gene. There are 12 residues in the CDR3. The CDR3 DNA sequence: TGTGCCAGCAGTCGGACAGTATACGAGCAGTACTTC. This encodes CASSRTVYEQYF.

This rearrangement joins TRBV27 to TRBJ2-3; tentatively, D is TRBD2 (6 bases). V was cut by 6 bases and J by 4 bases, with 17 bases left in between. This CDR3 has 15 residues. Germline V gene data show CDR1 as MNHEY and CDR2 as SMNVEV (reference sequence). The CDR3 bases are TGTGCCAGCAGGTTCGGGGCGGGAAGGCCAGATACGCAGTATTTT. It codes for CASRFGAGRPDTQYF.

This clone is judged medium-sized. The chain recombines TRBV6-5 with TRBJ2-6, with 8 bases fitting TRBD1. This CDR3 comprises 16 residues. Trimming at V came to 2 bases and at J to 0 bases, leaving 0 bases not matched to a gene. Germline-derived CDR1 and CDR2 are MNHEY and SVGAGI. This CDR3 reads CASSYTGGSGANVLTF. The CDR3 DNA reads as TGTGCCAGCAGTTACACAGGGGGCTCTGGGGCCAACGTCCTGACTTTC.

The V gene is TRBV6-5, the J gene TRBJ2-1; tentative D call: TRBD1 (5 bases). Per the germline V gene, CDR1 is MNHEY and CDR2 is SVGAGI. CDR3 length: 15 residues. Trimming removed 5 bases at V and 2 bases at J, with 13 bases between. CDR3 sequence (DNA): TGTGCCAGCAGTCCAGACAGAACTCCCTACAATGAGCAGTTCTTC. Its protein product is CASSPDRTPYNEQFF.

The chain couples TRBV15 to TRBJ1-5; D ambiguous. The length of the CDR3 is 13 residues. CDR1 is LNHNV and CDR2 is YYDKDF in the germline V gene (reference sequence). Trimming cost V 0 bases and J 1 base, with 1 base left between them. For the CDR3, the DNA is TGTGCCACCAGCAGAGAGAGCAATCAGCCCCAGCATTTT. Translating it yields CATSRESNQPQHF.

The chain uses TRBV10-1 and TRBJ2-2, with D unresolved. Trimming shortened V by 2 bases and J by 5 bases, and 9 bases separated the two germline ends. Germline V gives CDR1 WNHNN, CDR2 SYGVQD (reference sequence). The CDR3 runs to 14 residues. CDR3 amino acids: CASSEGRETGELFF. The CDR3 nucleotides read TGCGCCAGCAGTGAGGGTCGAGAGACCGGGGAGCTGTTTTTT.

By share, this clone ranks as medium-sized. The chain carries TRBV28 and TRBJ2-1, with 7 bases lining up with TRBD1. The CDR3 is made up of 12 amino acids. Looked up from germline, CDR1 is MDHEN and CDR2 is SYDVKM. V lost 5 bases and J lost 9; bases outside the gene matches: 4. In nucleotides, the CDR3 is TGTGCCAGCAGTCCAGGGGGAAGTGAGCAGTTCTTC. Translation: CASSPGGSEQFF.

This clone was detected only a few times. This chain uses TRBV29-1 with TRBJ1-4; D is unresolved. The CDR3 loop spans 14 amino acids. CDR1 and CDR2 from the germline V gene are SQVTM and ANQGSEA. Trimming shortened V by 4 bases and J by 0 bases, and 9 bases separated the two germline ends. The CDR3 spells CSVGVSATNEKLFF. CDR3 coding DNA: TGCAGCGTTGGTGTGAGTGCAACTAATGAAAAACTGTTTTTT.

In this sample, this clone turned up once. V usage is TRBV30 and J usage is TRBJ1-2; D is uncertain. CDR1 GTSNPN and CDR2 SVGIG come from the germline V gene (reference sequence). This CDR3 has 15 residues. The V end lost 2 bases, the J end lost 4 bases, and 17 bases lay between the germline ends. This CDR3 is CAWSLIGRGGYGYTF. CDR3 nucleotides: TGTGCCTGGAGTCTTATCGGCCGGGGAGGCTATGGCTACACCTTC.

The chain is built from TRBV19 and TRBJ1-1; D unresolved. Germline CDR1 reads LNHDA; CDR2 reads SQIVND (reference sequence). The CDR3 has 15 amino acids. V shed 4 bases and J shed 0 bases, with 12 bases lying between them. DNA of the CDR3: TGTGCCAGTAGTACCTCGACCAAACTGAACACTGAAGCTTTCTTT. The encoded protein is CASSTSTKLNTEAFF.

This clone has only one observation. The chain links TRBV7-9 to TRBJ2-1; D is possibly TRBD1 or TRBD2 (5 bases each). The CDR3 is made up of 13 amino acids. Germline CDR1 is SEHNR and CDR2 is FQNEAQ (reference sequence). V gave up 4 bases and J gave up 6 bases, with 10 bases separating them. The DNA for the CDR3 is TGTGCCAGCAGCTCAGGGACGGTCAATGAGCAGTTCTTC. Translated, it gives CASSSGTVNEQFF.

The rearrangement joins TRBV5-4 to TRBJ1-2; D gene uncertain. CDR1 and CDR2 (germline): SGHNT, YYREEE (reference sequence). This CDR3 has 13 residues. The V and J ends lost 3 bases and 5 bases respectively, with 11 bases between them. The CDR3 loop is CASSYRGRYGYTF. DNA of the CDR3: TGTGCCAGCAGCTACCGCGGGCGGTATGGCTACACCTTC. Complete variable domain (other parts from reference TRBV5-4 and TRBJ1-2): ETGVTQSPTHLIKTRGQQVTLRCSSQSGHNTVSWYQQALGQGPQFIFQYYREEENGRGNFPPRFSGLQFPNYSSELNVNALELDDSALYLCASSYRGRYGYTFGSGTRLTVV.

This clone was seen a single time. V gene TRBV6-5 combines with J gene TRBJ2-7, with 8 nucleotides matching TRBD1. The V gene end was trimmed by 4 bases and the J gene end by 2 bases; junction bases not matched to a gene: 7. The CDR3 is made up of 15 amino acids. Germline CDR1 is MNHEY and CDR2 is SVGAGI. In DNA form, the CDR3 reads TGTGCCAGCAGTTCACGTCCGACAGGGGCCTACGAGCAGTACTTC. This translates into CASSSRPTGAYEQYF.

The chain has TRBV27 and TRBJ2-7, with D hard to call. The ends were cut back, 2 bases at V and 6 bases at J, with 11 bases in the middle. Germline V gives CDR1 MNHEY, CDR2 SMNVEV (reference sequence). This CDR3 is 13 amino acids long. The CDR3 reads CASSLGASSEQYF. Here the CDR3 DNA reads TGTGCCAGCAGTTTAGGCGCGTCGTCCGAGCAGTACTTC.

The rearrangement links TRBV7-6 to TRBJ2-2; D ambiguous. This CDR3 is built from 13 residues. V was clipped by 2 bases and J by 7 bases, with 8 bases between them. Per the germline V gene, CDR1 is SGHVS and CDR2 is FNYEAQ. CDR3 sequence reads: CASSLNTGGELFF. The CDR3, as DNA: TGTGCCAGCAGCTTAAATACGGGCGGGGAGCTGTTTTTT.

The chain carries TRBV4-1 and TRBJ1-2; no definite D call. CDR3 length: 16 residues. The germline CDR1 and CDR2 sequences are MGHRA and YSYEKL. The V and J ends lost 0 bases and 4 bases respectively, with 15 bases between them. The CDR3 sequence: CASSQELQVFVYGYTF. The CDR3 DNA reads as TGCGCCAGCAGCCAAGAGTTGCAGGTGTTCGTCTATGGCTACACCTTC.

The chain uses TRBV7-6 and TRBJ2-3; no clear D gene. The germline V gene has CDR1 SGHVS and CDR2 FNYEAQ. The CDR3 is made up of 12 amino acids. The V end was cut by 2 bases, the J end by 9 bases, with 9 bases between. CDR3 nucleotides: TGTGCCAGCAGCTTAAATCAACGGACGCAGTATTTT. Amino acid sequence: CASSLNQRTQYF.

The rearrangement links TRBV2 to TRBJ2-3; 9 nucleotides align to TRBD2. The V and J ends lost 4 bases and 5 bases, in that order; junction bases with no gene match: 10. There are 16 residues in the CDR3. CDR1 is SNHLY, CDR2 FYNNEI, per germline. This chain's CDR3 is CASSGLGGGEGDTQYF. DNA of the CDR3: TGTGCCAGCAGTGGTTTGGGCGGGGGGGAAGGAGATACGCAGTATTTT.

The V call is TRBV9, the J call TRBJ1-4; unclear D gene. Germline CDR1 and CDR2: SGDLS and YYNGEE. This CDR3 is built from 14 residues. Deletions cut 3 bases from V and 4 bases from J, with 10 bases between. CDR3 nucleotide sequence: TGTGCCAGCAGCGACCGGCTAGATAATGAAAAACTGTTTTTT. It specifies CASSDRLDNEKLFF.

The chain carries TRBV30 and TRBJ2-3; D is ambiguous. The CDR3 contains 14 residues. Trimming shortened V by 1 base and J by 6 bases, and 14 bases separated the two germline ends. Germline lookup yields CDR1 GTSNPN and CDR2 SVGIG (reference sequence). CDR3 nucleotides: TGTGCCTGGAGTGGTGAGGTTGTTGGCGATACGCAGTATTTT. This gives the protein CAWSGEVVGDTQYF. Together with reference TRBV30 and TRBJ2-3, the CDR3 gives the full variable domain: SQTIHQWPATLVQPVGSPLSLECTVEGTSNPNLYWYRQAAGRGLQLLFYSVGIGQISSEVPQNLSASRPQDRQFILSSKKLLLSDSGFYLCAWSGEVVGDTQYFGPGTRLTVL.

The chain employs TRBV19 and TRBJ2-1, with TRBD1 matching 9 bases. Per germline, CDR1 LNHDA and CDR2 SQIVND (reference sequence). Trimming took 2 bases from V and 5 from J; bases not matched to a gene: 4. CDR3 length equals 15 residues. CDR3 sequence: CASSIITGGDNEQFF. In nucleotides, the CDR3 is TGTGCCAGTAGTATAATAACAGGGGGCGACAATGAGCAGTTCTTC.

V and J are TRBV10-3 and TRBJ2-3; D remains ambiguous. The V gene's germline CDR1 is ENHRY and CDR2 SYGVKD. CDR3 size: 16 residues. V lost 0 bases, J lost 6 bases, and 16 bases lay in between. The CDR3 DNA reads TGTGCCATCAGTGAGTCGGAGACTGCTCTGGGGGATACGCAGTATTTT. It encodes CAISESETALGDTQYF.

The chain has TRBV5-1 and TRBJ2-7; 11 bases match TRBD2. Germline CDR1 and CDR2: SGHRS and YFSETQ. The CDR3 extends over 15 amino acids. The J segment lost 6 bases and the V segment lost 3 bases, leaving 8 bases of the junction unmatched. CDR3 loop: CASSSKLAGDFEQYF. Here the CDR3 DNA reads TGCGCCAGCAGCTCAAAACTAGCGGGAGATTTCGAGCAGTACTTC.

V gene TRBV7-9 combines with J gene TRBJ2-7; TRBD1 is a possible D gene (5 bases). Germline CDR1 and CDR2: SEHNR and FQNEAQ (reference sequence). The CDR3 loop spans 15 amino acids. The germline V and J ends were trimmed by 1 base and 5 bases, with 15 bases remaining between them. CDR3 amino acids: CASSLGQSLFDEQYF. CDR3 DNA sequence: TGTGCCAGCAGCTTAGGACAGAGCCTATTTGACGAGCAGTACTTC.

This clone was observed a handful of times. V is TRBV13 and J is TRBJ2-7; the D gene could be TRBD1 or TRBD2 (5 bases each). V lost 0 bases and J 4 bases, leaving 10 bases between the germline ends. Germline assignment: CDR1 PRHDT and CDR2 FYEKMQ (reference sequence). There are 14 residues in the CDR3. The CDR3, as DNA: TGTGCCAGCAGCTTAGGGGGGGATACTTACGAGCAGTACTTC. The encoded protein is CASSLGGDTYEQYF.

The V and J genes are TRBV27 and TRBJ1-1, with D unclear. Germline V CDR1 and CDR2: MNHEY, SMNVEV (reference sequence). Trimming pared 0 bases from V and 5 bases from J, leaving 7 bases between. This CDR3 has 13 residues. CDR3: CASSLSLVTEAFF. In DNA, the CDR3 is TGTGCCAGCAGTTTATCCTTGGTGACTGAAGCTTTCTTT.

CDR3 amino acids: CASGLAAYNEQFF. The CDR3 coding sequence is TGTGCCAGTGGGCTAGCGGCATACAATGAGCAGTTCTTC. V gene TRBV9 combines with J gene TRBJ2-1; TRBD2 agrees at 7 bases. The germline CDR1 and CDR2 sequences are SGDLS and YYNGEE. The V and J ends lost 8 bases and 4 bases, in that order; junction bases with no gene match: 6. CDR3 length: 13 residues.

This rearrangement joins TRBV13 to TRBJ2-1, with D uncertain. Germline-derived CDR1 and CDR2 are PRHDT and FYEKMQ (reference sequence). This CDR3 contains 14 residues. The V gene lost 1 base and the J gene lost 10 bases, with 14 bases spanning the gap. CDR3: CASSLAVTGREQFF. As DNA, the CDR3 is TGTGCCAGCAGCTTAGCGGTTACCGGTAGGGAGCAGTTCTTC.

This rearrangement joins TRBV28 to TRBJ2-1; 8 positions match TRBD1. The CDR3 runs to 19 residues. The V and J ends lost 6 bases and 0 bases, in that order; junction bases with no gene match: 16. From germline, CDR1 is MDHEN and CDR2 SYDVKM. This CDR3 is CASSETTGDGGSSYNEQFF. CDR3 coding DNA: TGTGCCAGCAGCGAAACGACAGGGGACGGGGGTAGCTCCTACAATGAGCAGTTCTTC.

In its sample, this clone is large. The V call is TRBV2, the J call TRBJ1-1; D gene unclear. V was shortened by 8 bases and J by 0 bases, with 10 bases between the two germline ends. CDR3 size: 13 residues. CDR1 is SNHLY, CDR2 FYNNEI, per germline. CDR3 in amino acids: CASRGIMNTEAFF. In nucleotides, the CDR3 is TGTGCCAGCCGTGGAATTATGAACACTGAAGCTTTCTTT.

In its sample, this clone was seen a few times. The chain couples TRBV7-8 to TRBJ1-2, with unresolved D. V was clipped by 1 base and J by 2 bases, with 11 bases between them. CDR1 and CDR2 (germline): SGHVS, FQNEAQ. The CDR3 length is 15 residues. CDR3 region: CASSLEEVSNYGYTF. CDR3 nucleotides: TGTGCCAGCAGCTTAGAAGAGGTTTCGAACTATGGCTACACCTTC.